Listed here is a single TCR beta chain. These data come from a study of blood T cells in healthy people across ages. V was shortened by 3 bases and J by 1 base, with 4 bases between the two germline ends. Germline V gene data show CDR1 as WSHSY and CDR2 as SAAADI. The CDR3 covers 13 residues. Then a second PCR, running about 6 to 12 cycles, was carried out with a sample-barcoded 5' primer and a J-beta primer mix. TCRdb itself ran the 5' RACE reads through MiXCR, one entry per CDR3 protein. This table has under 950,000 distinct CDR3 sequences, 22% appearing once. The sample comprised blood. This TCR was sampled from a man aged 65 to 85 in good health. V and J are TRBV10-2 and TRBJ2-1; the D is unclear. CDR3 amino acids: CASSDPSYNEQFF. CDR3 in DNA: TGCGCCAGCAGTGATCCTTCCTACAATGAGCAGTTCTTC.